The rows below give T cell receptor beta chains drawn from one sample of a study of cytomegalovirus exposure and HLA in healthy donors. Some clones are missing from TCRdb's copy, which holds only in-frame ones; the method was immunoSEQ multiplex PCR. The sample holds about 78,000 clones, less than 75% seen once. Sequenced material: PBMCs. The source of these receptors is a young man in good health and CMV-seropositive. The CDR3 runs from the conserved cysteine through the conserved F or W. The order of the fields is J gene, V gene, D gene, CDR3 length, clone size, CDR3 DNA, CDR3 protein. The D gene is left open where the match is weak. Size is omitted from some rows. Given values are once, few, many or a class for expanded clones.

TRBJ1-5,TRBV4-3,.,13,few,TGCGCCAGCAGCCAAGACAGAAATCAGCCCCAGCATTTT,CASSQDRNQPQHF
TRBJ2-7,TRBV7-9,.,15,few,TGTGCCAGCAGCCCCGAGGCAGCAAGCTCCTACGAGCAGTACTTC,CASSPEAASSYEQYF
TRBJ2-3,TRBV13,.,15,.,TGTGCCAGCAGCAACCGGGACACAGTCACAGATACGCAGTATTTT,CASSNRDTVTDTQYF
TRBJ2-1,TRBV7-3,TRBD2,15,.,TGTGCCAGCAGCTTAACGTTCACTAGCGGGAGTGGGCAGTTCTTC,CASSLTFTSGSGQFF
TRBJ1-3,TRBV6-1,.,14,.,TGTGCCAGCAGTGTGGGAGGGACTGGAAACACCATATATTTT,CASSVGGTGNTIYF
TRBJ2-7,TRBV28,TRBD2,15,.,TGTGCCAGCAGTTCCTCCGGGACTAGCGGCTACGAGCAGTACTTC,CASSSSGTSGYEQYF
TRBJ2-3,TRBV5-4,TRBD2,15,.,TGTGCCAGCAGCAGACTAGCGGGGTACACAGATACGCAGTATTTT,CASSRLAGYTDTQYF
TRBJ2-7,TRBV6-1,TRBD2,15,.,TGTGCCAGCAGTCGGACTAGCGCCAGCTCCTACGAGCAGTACTTC,CASSRTSASSYEQYF
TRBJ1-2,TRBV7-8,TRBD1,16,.,TGTGCCAGCAGCCCTTCGGACAGGGGGACTAACTATGGCTACACCTTC,CASSPSDRGTNYGYTF
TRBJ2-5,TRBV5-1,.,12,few,TGCGCCAGCAGCTTGGGGCCCTTGACCCAGTACTTC,CASSLGPLTQYF
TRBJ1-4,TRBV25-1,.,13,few,TGTGCCAGCAGGCCGCAGGGAGGTGTGGAACTGTTTTTT,CASRPQGGVELFF
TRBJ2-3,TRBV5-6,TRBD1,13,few,TGTGCCAGCAGTTCCGGGACAGGGACAACGCAGTATTTT,CASSSGTGTTQYF
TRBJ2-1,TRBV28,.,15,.,TGTGCCAGCAGTTTATACGTAAGGGTAGCGAATGAGCAGTTCTTC,CASSLYVRVANEQFF
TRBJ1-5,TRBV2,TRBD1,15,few,TGTGCCAGCAGCGCACAGGGGGTTGCTAATCAGCCCCAGCATTTT,CASSAQGVANQPQHF
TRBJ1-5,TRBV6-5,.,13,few,TGTGCCAGCAGTTCGGACAGTTATCAGCCCCAGCATTTT,CASSSDSYQPQHF
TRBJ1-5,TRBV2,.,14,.,TGTGCCAGCAATTTGAGGCAGGGTAATCAGCCCCAGCATTTT,CASNLRQGNQPQHF
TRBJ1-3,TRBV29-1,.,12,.,TGCAGCGTTGAGGGCCAGGGGAACACCATATATTTT,CSVEGQGNTIYF
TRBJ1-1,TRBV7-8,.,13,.,TGTGCCACCCGGGGGGGGGTTGGCACTGAAGCTTTCTTT,CATRGGVGTEAFF
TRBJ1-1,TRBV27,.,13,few,TGTGCCAGCAGACCGACACCCCAGGGTAGGTCTTTCTTT,CASRPTPQGRSFF
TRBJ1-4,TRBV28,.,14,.,TGTGCCACACGGGTGGAGGGGAGTAATGAAAAACTGTTTTTT,CATRVEGSNEKLFF
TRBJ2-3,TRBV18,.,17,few,TGTGCCAGCTCACCTCGAATGGTGGAGACTAGCACAGATACGCAGTATTTT,CASSPRMVETSTDTQYF
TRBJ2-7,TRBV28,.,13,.,TGTGCCAGCAGTTTATCAACAGGCTACGAGCAGTACTTC,CASSLSTGYEQYF
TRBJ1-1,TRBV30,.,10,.,TGTGCCTTTCCGTTTTCTGAAGCTTTCTTT,CAFPFSEAFF
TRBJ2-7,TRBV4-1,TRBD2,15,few,TGCGCCAGCAGCCTCAGGACTAGCGGGACGCAAGAGCAGTACTTC,CASSLRTSGTQEQYF
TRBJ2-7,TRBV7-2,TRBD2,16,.,TGTGCCAGCAGAGGACGACCGGGACTAGCGGCCTACGAGCAGTACTTC,CASRGRPGLAAYEQYF
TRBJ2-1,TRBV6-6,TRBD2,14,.,TGTGCCAGCAGCGGGACTAGCTGGAACAATGAGCAGTTCTTC,CASSGTSWNNEQFF
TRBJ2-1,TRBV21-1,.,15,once,TGTGCCAGCACCTCCGGGACAGGGGCTAACAATGAGCAGTTCTTC,CASTSGTGANNEQFF
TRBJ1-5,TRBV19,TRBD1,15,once,TGTGCCAGTAGTAACCGGGACAGGGTCCATCAGCCCCAGCATTTT,CASSNRDRVHQPQHF
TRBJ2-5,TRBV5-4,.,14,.,TGTGCCAGCAGCTTGGGGCAGACTTTGGAGACCCAGTACTTC,CASSLGQTLETQYF
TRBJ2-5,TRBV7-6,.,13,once,TGTGCCAGCAGCTTATGGTCGGAAGAGACCCAGTACTTC,CASSLWSEETQYF
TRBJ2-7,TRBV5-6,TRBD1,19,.,TGTGCCAGCAGCCTTACCCGGGACAGGGTTTCGTCGTCCTCCTACGAGCAGTACTTC,CASSLTRDRVSSSSYEQYF
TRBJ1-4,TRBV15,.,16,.,TGTGCCACCAGCCCGAGGCGACCGAAGATTAATGAAAAACTGTTTTTT,CATSPRRPKINEKLFF
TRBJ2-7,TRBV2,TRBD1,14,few,TGTGCCAGCAGCTTCGGGACAGTCTCCTACGAGCAGTACTTC,CASSFGTVSYEQYF
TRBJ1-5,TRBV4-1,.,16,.,TGCGCCAGCAGCCAATTCCAGGGTGTCGGCAATCAGCCCCAGCATTTT,CASSQFQGVGNQPQHF
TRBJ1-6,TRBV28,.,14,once,TGTGCCAGCAGCCGAGACCAGGGTACTTCACCCCTCCACTTT,CASSRDQGTSPLHF
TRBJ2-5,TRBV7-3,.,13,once,TGTGCCAGCAGCTTAACCGCGTCGGAGACCCAGTACTTC,CASSLTASETQYF
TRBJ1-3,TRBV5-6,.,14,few,TGTGCCAGCAGCTCCAGACAGGCTGGAAACACCATATATTTT,CASSSRQAGNTIYF
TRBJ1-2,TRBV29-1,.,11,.,TGCAGCGTTGGGCAGGACGGGAGGTACACCTTC,CSVGQDGRYTF
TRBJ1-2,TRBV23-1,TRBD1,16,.,TGCGCCAGCAGTCAACATTTTGGACAGGGCTGGTATGGCTACACCTTC,CASSQHFGQGWYGYTF
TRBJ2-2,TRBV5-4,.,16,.,TGTGCCAGCCGCGATCAGGGACTTACGAACACCGGGGAGCTGTTTTTT,CASRDQGLTNTGELFF